Listed here are 10 T cell receptor beta chains from one sample, sequenced in a study of shared clonotypes between healthy human individuals. The repertoire was sequenced with immunoSEQ multiplex PCR; TCRdb's copy has only in-frame clones and lacks some. The repertoire holds around 2.3 million clones, with approximately 94% as singletons. The material sequenced was naive CD4+ T cells sorted from blood. Regarding subset: CD45RA+ positively selected. Every receptor here comes from a man aged 18 to 35 in good health.

This chain uses TRBV28 with TRBJ2-3; no definite D call. Germline CDR1 is MDHEN and CDR2 is SYDVKM. The CDR3 totals 15 residues. V was trimmed by 5 bases and J by 1 base, leaving 13 bases between them. CDR3 protein: CASSLPGLGTDTQYF. For the CDR3, the DNA is TGTGCCAGCAGTCTCCCCGGGCTCGGCACAGATACGCAGTATTTT.

The chain carries TRBV6-6 and TRBJ1-3; no firm D call. CDR1 and CDR2 from the germline V gene are MNHNY and SVGAGI (reference sequence). The CDR3 spans 14 residues. V lost 6 bases and J lost 4, with 13 bases in between. The CDR3, as DNA: TGTGCCAGCAGCTTAATAGGCGGGGGAAACACCATATATTTT. It encodes CASSLIGGGNTIYF.

The count of this clone is one. CDR3 sequence: CATSRGVETANTEAFF. The CDR3 coding sequence is TGTGCCACCAGCAGAGGGGTGGAGACAGCAAACACTGAAGCTTTCTTT. V is TRBV15 and J is TRBJ1-1; D perhaps matches TRBD1 (5 bases). The germline V and J ends were trimmed by 1 base and 2 bases, with 14 bases remaining between them. The CDR3 consists of 16 residues. Germline CDR1 reads LNHNV; CDR2 reads YYDKDF (reference sequence).

The chain joins TRBV7-3 to TRBJ1-2, with 10 positions matching TRBD1. Germline trimming cut 4 bases from V and 8 bases from J; bases unmatched to any gene: 4. The CDR3 loop spans 13 amino acids. Looked up from germline, CDR1 is SGHTA and CDR2 is FQGTGA. Here the CDR3 DNA reads TGTGCCAGCAGCTCCGGGACAGGGGTCGGCTACACCTTC. As protein: CASSSGTGVGYTF.

The chain has TRBV4-1 and TRBJ1-6; D perhaps matches TRBD1 (6 bases). Trimming cost V 0 bases and J 5 bases, with 8 bases left between them. Per the germline V gene, CDR1 is MGHRA and CDR2 is YSYEKL. The CDR3 consists of 15 residues. CDR3 in amino acids: CASSQETGHNSPLHF. CDR3 DNA: TGCGCCAGCAGCCAAGAGACAGGTCATAATTCACCCCTCCACTTT.

The chain links TRBV6-5 to TRBJ2-2, with TRBD2 as a possible D gene (5 bases). V lost 4 bases, J lost 7 bases, and 19 bases lay in between. The germline CDR1 and CDR2 sequences are MNHEY and SVGAGI. This CDR3 comprises 16 residues. The CDR3: CASSSSGPARGGELFF. As DNA, the CDR3 is TGTGCCAGCAGTTCCTCCGGGCCAGCTCGGGGCGGGGAGCTGTTTTTT.

The chain combines TRBV7-2 with TRBJ2-7; 8 positions agree with TRBD2. Germline assignment: CDR1 SGHTA and CDR2 FQGNSA. Unmatched junction bases numbered 5, after V lost 4 bases and J lost 0 bases. The CDR3 length is 15 residues. The CDR3 DNA reads TGTGCCAGCAGCTATTTCGGGGGGGACTCCTACGAGCAGTACTTC. Its translation: CASSYFGGDSYEQYF.

As for this clone: In the same sample, other DNA sequences code for this CDR3. The chain carries TRBV25-1 and TRBJ1-1, with D perhaps matching TRBD1 (6 bases). Germline V lookup: CDR1 MGHDK, CDR2 SYGVNS. The CDR3 totals 13 residues. V shed 6 bases and J shed 4 bases, with 12 bases lying between them. The DNA of the CDR3 is TGTGCCAGCAGCCCCAGGGGTCGCACTGAAGCTTTCTTT. Protein sequence: CASSPRGRTEAFF.

This chain connects TRBV18 to TRBJ1-1, with D unclear. Germline CDR1 KGHSH, CDR2 LQKENI. The CDR3 length is 13 residues. The V gene lost 3 bases and the J gene lost 7 bases, with 12 bases spanning the gap. CDR3 bases: TGTGCCAGCTCACCCGTCTGGGCGGATGAAGCTTTCTTT. It is translated as CASSPVWADEAFF. Full variable domain (remainder filled in from reference TRBV18 and TRBJ1-1): NAGVMQNPRHLVRRRGQEARLRCSPMKGHSHVYWYRQLPEEGLKFMVYLQKENIIDESGMPKERFSAEFPKEGPSILRIQQVVRGDSAAYFCASSPVWADEAFFGQGTRLTVV.

Concerning this clone: This CDR3 is also generated by other DNA sequences in the sample. The chain uses TRBV29-1 and TRBJ1-1; D perhaps matches TRBD1 (6 bases). There are 12 residues in the CDR3. The V and J ends lost 3 bases and 4 bases respectively, with 9 bases between them. The germline V gene encodes CDR1 SQVTM and CDR2 ANQGSEA. CDR3 loop: CSVDRGLTEAFF. The CDR3 nucleotides read TGCAGCGTTGATCGGGGGCTCACTGAAGCTTTCTTT.